This TCR beta chain is drawn from a study of cytomegalovirus exposure and HLA in healthy donors. Study summary: Earlier, roughly 180 million T cells were analyzed, and over 95 million unique TCR beta sequences were found among them. Ancestry clustering placed 70% to 90% of around 400 genotyped donors in the Caucasian-associated cluster.

Findings and caveats of the study: Within an earlier analysis, most TCR beta V segments proved productive either about 90% or about 30% of the time. Testing in vitro showed a few CMV-associated chains specific for CMV antigens.

This PCR relied on a set of 60 Vbeta primers and 13 Jbeta primers. Produced via immunoSEQ multiplex PCR; TCRdb's table is partial and in-frame only. Of 130,000 to 150,000 clones in the sample, more than 75% are singletons; the top ten hold approximately 4%. CDR1 is WNHNN, CDR2 SYGVQD, per germline (reference sequence). CDR3 length equals 17 residues. Unmatched junction bases numbered 9, after V lost 3 bases and J lost 4 bases. Regarding this clone: What it binds is unknown.

The sample was PBMCs. This rearrangement joins TRBV10-1 to TRBJ2-3, with 11 bases fitting TRBD2. This clonotype was obtained from a man aged 18 to 29 in good health and CMV-seronegative. CDR3 nucleotides: TGCGCCAGCAGTGACCTAGCGGGAGGTAAGGGCCCAGATACGCAGTATTTT. As protein: CASSDLAGGKGPDTQYF.